A selection of T cell receptor beta chains follows, all from one sample in a study of shared clonotypes between healthy human individuals. Assay: immunoSEQ multiplex PCR; the TCRdb copy retains only in-frame clones and omits some. The sample lists some 2 million clones; 85% to 95% were seen once. Sequences were obtained from naive CD4+ T cells sorted from blood. These receptor sequences come from a man between 18 and 29 years old in good health. CDR3s include the opening cysteine and the closing phenylalanine or tryptophan. A D gene is named only where the DNA matches it firmly. For some rows the clone size is stated as once, few or many, or as a class when expanded; others skip it.

clone_size: -
j_call: TRBJ1-6
d_call: -
v_call: TRBV6-6
cdr3_nt: TGTGCCAGCAGTTCCACCGACCCGGTCAATTCACCCCTCCACTTT
cdr3_aa: CASSSTDPVNSPLHF

clone_size: -
j_call: TRBJ2-7
d_call: -
v_call: TRBV28
cdr3_nt: TGTGCCAGCAGTCAAGGTCCCTACGAGCAGTACTTC
cdr3_aa: CASSQGPYEQYF

clone_size: -
j_call: TRBJ1-4
d_call: -
v_call: TRBV5-1
cdr3_nt: TGCGCCAGCAGCGGAACCTCGGGTTGGAGGGAAAAACTGTTTTTT
cdr3_aa: CASSGTSGWREKLFF

clone_size: -
j_call: TRBJ2-2
d_call: -
v_call: TRBV6-6
cdr3_nt: TGTGCCAGCAGTTCAATGGCGAGAGAGACCGGGGAGCTGTTTTTT
cdr3_aa: CASSSMARETGELFF

clone_size: -
j_call: TRBJ1-4
d_call: -
v_call: TRBV9
cdr3_nt: TGTGCCAGCAGCGTAGAGGGAGGGAGGAATGAAAAACTGTTTTTT
cdr3_aa: CASSVEGGRNEKLFF

clone_size: -
j_call: TRBJ1-6
d_call: -
v_call: TRBV6-5
cdr3_nt: TGTGCCAGCAGTTCCACGGCGGGGGCTTGGTCACCCCTCCACTTT
cdr3_aa: CASSSTAGAWSPLHF

clone_size: -
j_call: TRBJ1-4
d_call: -
v_call: TRBV5-6
cdr3_nt: TGTGCCAGCAGCTTGATGCTAGTAATCTACGGATTTAAAAAACTGTTTTTT
cdr3_aa: CASSLMLVIYGFKKLFF

clone_size: -
j_call: TRBJ1-1
d_call: -
v_call: TRBV7-8
cdr3_nt: TGTGCCAGCAGCTTTGGGCGAAACACTGAAGCTTTCTTT
cdr3_aa: CASSFGRNTEAFF

clone_size: once
j_call: TRBJ2-7
d_call: TRBD1
v_call: TRBV6-5
cdr3_nt: TGTGCCAGCAGTTACTCAGGACAGGGGCCGTACGAGCAGTACTTC
cdr3_aa: CASSYSGQGPYEQYF

clone_size: -
j_call: TRBJ2-1
d_call: -
v_call: TRBV7-9
cdr3_nt: TGTGCCAGCAGCTTGTTGGGGGCCGACAATGAGCAGTTCTTC
cdr3_aa: CASSLLGADNEQFF

clone_size: -
j_call: TRBJ2-1
d_call: -
v_call: TRBV5-1
cdr3_nt: TGCGCCAGCAGCTTCGCCCTAGGGGGGTACAATGAGCAGTTCTTC
cdr3_aa: CASSFALGGYNEQFF

clone_size: -
j_call: TRBJ2-7
d_call: TRBD2
v_call: TRBV10-1
cdr3_nt: TGCGCCAGCAGCTCCTCTAGCGGGACCTACGAGCAGTACTTC
cdr3_aa: CASSSSSGTYEQYF

clone_size: -
j_call: TRBJ2-7
d_call: -
v_call: TRBV30
cdr3_nt: TGTGCCTGGAGTCGGGGGCGCGAGCAGTACTTC
cdr3_aa: CAWSRGREQYF

clone_size: once
j_call: TRBJ2-1
d_call: -
v_call: TRBV4-2
cdr3_nt: TGTGCCAGCAGCCAACAGGGGACCACGTCCTACAATGAGCAGTTCTTC
cdr3_aa: CASSQQGTTSYNEQFF

clone_size: many
j_call: TRBJ2-7
d_call: -
v_call: TRBV28
cdr3_nt: TGTGCCAGCATTCCCCCTGCTGGCTACGAGCAGTACTTC
cdr3_aa: CASIPPAGYEQYF

clone_size: -
j_call: TRBJ1-1
d_call: TRBD1
v_call: TRBV19
cdr3_nt: TGTGCCAGTAGTGTACCGGACAGGGAAGCTTTCTTT
cdr3_aa: CASSVPDREAFF

clone_size: -
j_call: TRBJ2-5
d_call: TRBD1
v_call: TRBV7-2
cdr3_nt: TGTGCCAGCAGCTCTGGACAGGTCGGGCAGGAGACCCAGTACTTC
cdr3_aa: CASSSGQVGQETQYF

clone_size: once
j_call: TRBJ2-3
d_call: -
v_call: TRBV7-9
cdr3_nt: TGTGCCAGCAGCTTCAATAGCGGCCTTAGCACAGATACGCAGTATTTT
cdr3_aa: CASSFNSGLSTDTQYF

clone_size: -
j_call: TRBJ2-7
d_call: -
v_call: TRBV19
cdr3_nt: TGTGCCAGTAGTATTGAACGCTCCTACGAGCAGTACTTC
cdr3_aa: CASSIERSYEQYF

clone_size: -
j_call: TRBJ2-2
d_call: TRBD1
v_call: TRBV5-4
cdr3_nt: TGTGCCAGCAGCCGGACAGGGGCTGGTGCCGGGGAGCTGTTTTTT
cdr3_aa: CASSRTGAGAGELFF

clone_size: -
j_call: TRBJ1-2
d_call: TRBD1
v_call: TRBV10-3
cdr3_nt: TGTGCCGGATCACAGGGGTTTCTTCATGGCTACACCTTC
cdr3_aa: CAGSQGFLHGYTF

clone_size: -
j_call: TRBJ1-2
d_call: -
v_call: TRBV30
cdr3_nt: TGTGCCTGGGGACACCTGGTAGCTAACTATGGCTACACCTTC
cdr3_aa: CAWGHLVANYGYTF

clone_size: -
j_call: TRBJ2-4
d_call: -
v_call: TRBV10-3
cdr3_nt: TGTGCCATCAGTGAGGCAGTCATAAACATTCAGTACTTC
cdr3_aa: CAISEAVINIQYF

clone_size: -
j_call: TRBJ2-5
d_call: TRBD1
v_call: TRBV5-6
cdr3_nt: TGTGCCAGCAGCCCAGGACAGGGCCCTCGGGCCCAGTACTTC
cdr3_aa: CASSPGQGPRAQYF

clone_size: -
j_call: TRBJ2-5
d_call: -
v_call: TRBV6-1
cdr3_nt: TGTGCCAGCAGTGCCGAGGAGGGGAAGACCCAGTACTTC
cdr3_aa: CASSAEEGKTQYF

clone_size: -
j_call: TRBJ2-6
d_call: -
v_call: TRBV30
cdr3_nt: TGTGCCTGGAGTGTGGGCAGGACGAGCTCTGGGGCCAACGTCCTGACTTTC
cdr3_aa: CAWSVGRTSSGANVLTF

clone_size: -
j_call: TRBJ2-3
d_call: TRBD1
v_call: TRBV5-4
cdr3_nt: TGTGCCAGCAGGCCCGGACAGGGGATTGGAGATACGCAGTATTTT
cdr3_aa: CASRPGQGIGDTQYF

clone_size: -
j_call: TRBJ1-2
d_call: -
v_call: TRBV28
cdr3_nt: TGTGCCATAGGGGACTCCTCCTGGTATGGCTACACCTTC
cdr3_aa: CAIGDSSWYGYTF

clone_size: -
j_call: TRBJ1-4
d_call: -
v_call: TRBV18
cdr3_nt: TGTGCCAGCTCACCACCGTTGAGCGGGCGAGGTGAAAAACTGTTTTTT
cdr3_aa: CASSPPLSGRGEKLFF

clone_size: once
j_call: TRBJ2-5
d_call: TRBD1
v_call: TRBV7-2
cdr3_nt: TGTGCCAGCAGCTTAGGGGACAGGGACGAAGAGACCCAGTACTTC
cdr3_aa: CASSLGDRDEETQYF

clone_size: -
j_call: TRBJ2-5
d_call: TRBD2
v_call: TRBV28
cdr3_nt: TGTGCCAGCAGTTCACAGTTAGCGGGAGAAGAGACCCAGTACTTC
cdr3_aa: CASSSQLAGEETQYF

clone_size: -
j_call: TRBJ2-3
d_call: TRBD1
v_call: TRBV29-1
cdr3_nt: TGCAGCGCCGGAACAGGGGGAAGCACAGATACGCAGTATTTT
cdr3_aa: CSAGTGGSTDTQYF

clone_size: -
j_call: TRBJ2-5
d_call: TRBD1
v_call: TRBV12-5
cdr3_nt: TGTGCTAGTGGTTTGGGACTAAAGACGGGACAGCAAGAGACCCAGTACTTC
cdr3_aa: CASGLGLKTGQQETQYF